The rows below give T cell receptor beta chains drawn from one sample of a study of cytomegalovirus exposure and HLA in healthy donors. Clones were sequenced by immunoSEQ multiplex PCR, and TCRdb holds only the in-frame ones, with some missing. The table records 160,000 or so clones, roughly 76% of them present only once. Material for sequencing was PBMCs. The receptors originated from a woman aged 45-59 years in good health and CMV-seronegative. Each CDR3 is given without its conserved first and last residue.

CDR3: ASSTGTGREKAF
V: TRBV5-1

CDR3: ASSLTVLITEAF
V: TRBV11-2

CDR3: ASSFKGGGYGYT
V: TRBV5-1

CDR3: ASSRHMNTEAF
V: TRBV7-2

CDR3: ASSQTGYANTGELF
V: TRBV4-3

CDR3: ASRPGGSNNEQF
V: TRBV7-9

CDR3: ASSLSGQSYGYT
V: TRBV6-4

CDR3: ASSLTDRENTEAF
V: TRBV27

CDR3: ASSHGTGRIAF
V: TRBV18

CDR3: ASGRGEGEQF
V: TRBV2

CDR3: ASRESSGNTIY
V: TRBV18

CDR3: ASSQDGTTYNEQF
V: TRBV4-1

CDR3: ASSLGDRGRRDTQY
V: TRBV7-6